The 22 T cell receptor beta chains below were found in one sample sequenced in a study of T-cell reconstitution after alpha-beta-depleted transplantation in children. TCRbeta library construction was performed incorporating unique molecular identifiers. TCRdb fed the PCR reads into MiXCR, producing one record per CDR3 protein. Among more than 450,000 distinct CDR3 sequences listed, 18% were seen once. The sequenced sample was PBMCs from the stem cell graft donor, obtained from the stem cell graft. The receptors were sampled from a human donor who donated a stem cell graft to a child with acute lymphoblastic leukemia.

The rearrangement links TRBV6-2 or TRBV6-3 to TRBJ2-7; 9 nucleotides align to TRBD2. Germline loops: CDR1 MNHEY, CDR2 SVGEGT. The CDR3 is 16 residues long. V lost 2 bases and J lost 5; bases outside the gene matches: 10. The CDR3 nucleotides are TGTGCCAGCAGTTACCCTCTTGCGGGAGGGCCCCACGAGCAGTACTTC. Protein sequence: CASSYPLAGGPHEQYF.

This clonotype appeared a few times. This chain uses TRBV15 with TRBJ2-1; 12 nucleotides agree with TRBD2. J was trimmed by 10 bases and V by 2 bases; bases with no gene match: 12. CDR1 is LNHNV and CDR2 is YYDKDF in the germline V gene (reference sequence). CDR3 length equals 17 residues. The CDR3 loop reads CATSRPNKGLAGMEQFF. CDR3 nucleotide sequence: TGTGCCACCAGCAGACCCAATAAGGGACTAGCGGGTATGGAGCAGTTCTTC.

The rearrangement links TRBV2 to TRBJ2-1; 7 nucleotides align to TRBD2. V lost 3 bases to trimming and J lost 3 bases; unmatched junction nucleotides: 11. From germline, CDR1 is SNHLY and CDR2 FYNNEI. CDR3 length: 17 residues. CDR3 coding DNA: TGTGCCAGCAGTGACCGGGCGGGAGTGCCCCTCTACAATGAGCAGTTCTTC. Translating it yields CASSDRAGVPLYNEQFF. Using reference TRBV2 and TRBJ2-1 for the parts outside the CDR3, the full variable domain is EPEVTQTPSHQVTQMGQEVILRCVPISNHLYFYWYRQILGQKVEFLVSFYNNEISEKSEIFDDQFSVERPDGSNFTLKIRSTKLEDSAMYFCASSDRAGVPLYNEQFFGPGTRLTVL.

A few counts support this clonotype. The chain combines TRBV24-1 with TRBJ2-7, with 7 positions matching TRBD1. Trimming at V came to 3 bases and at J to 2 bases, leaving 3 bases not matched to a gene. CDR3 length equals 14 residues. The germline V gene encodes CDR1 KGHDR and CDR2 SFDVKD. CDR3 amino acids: CATSDPGGTYEQYF. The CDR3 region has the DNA TGTGCCACCAGTGATCCAGGGGGAACCTACGAGCAGTACTTC.

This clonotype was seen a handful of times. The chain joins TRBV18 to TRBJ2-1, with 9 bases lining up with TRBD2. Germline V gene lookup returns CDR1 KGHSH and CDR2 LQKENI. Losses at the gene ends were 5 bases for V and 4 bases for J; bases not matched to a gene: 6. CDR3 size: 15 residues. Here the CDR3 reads CASSATSGDYNEQFF. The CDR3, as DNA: TGTGCCAGCTCAGCGACTAGCGGAGATTACAATGAGCAGTTCTTC. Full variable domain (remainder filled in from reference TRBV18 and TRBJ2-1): NAGVMQNPRHLVRRRGQEARLRCSPMKGHSHVYWYRQLPEEGLKFMVYLQKENIIDESGMPKERFSAEFPKEGPSILRIQQVVRGDSAAYFCASSATSGDYNEQFFGPGTRLTVL.

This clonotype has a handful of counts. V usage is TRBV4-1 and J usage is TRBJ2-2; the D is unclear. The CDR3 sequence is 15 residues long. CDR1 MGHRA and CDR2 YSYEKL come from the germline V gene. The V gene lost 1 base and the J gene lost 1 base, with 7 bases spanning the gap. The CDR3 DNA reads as TGCGCCAGCAGCCAAGCCCAGATGAACACCGGGGAGCTGTTTTTT. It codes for CASSQAQMNTGELFF.

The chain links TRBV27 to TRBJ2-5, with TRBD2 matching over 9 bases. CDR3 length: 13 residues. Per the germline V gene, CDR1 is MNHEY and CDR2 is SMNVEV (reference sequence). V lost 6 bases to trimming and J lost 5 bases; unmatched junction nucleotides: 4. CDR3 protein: CASRKSGRETQYF. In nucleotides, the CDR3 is TGTGCCAGCAGAAAAAGCGGGAGGGAGACCCAGTACTTC.

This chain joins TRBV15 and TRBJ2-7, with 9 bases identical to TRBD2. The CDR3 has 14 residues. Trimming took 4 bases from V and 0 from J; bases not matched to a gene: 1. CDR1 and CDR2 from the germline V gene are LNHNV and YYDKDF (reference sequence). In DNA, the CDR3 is TGTGCCACCAGCAAGACTAGCGGCTCCTACGAGCAGTACTTC. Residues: CATSKTSGSYEQYF.

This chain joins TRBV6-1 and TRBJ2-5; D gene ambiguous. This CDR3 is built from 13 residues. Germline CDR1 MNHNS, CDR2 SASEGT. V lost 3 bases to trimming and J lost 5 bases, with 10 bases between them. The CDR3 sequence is CASSDLLWETQYF. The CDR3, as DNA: TGTGCCAGCAGTGACCTTCTATGGGAGACCCAGTACTTC.

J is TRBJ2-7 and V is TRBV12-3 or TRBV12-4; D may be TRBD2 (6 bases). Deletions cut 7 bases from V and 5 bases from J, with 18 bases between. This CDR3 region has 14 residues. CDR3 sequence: CASTPGLKTDEQYF. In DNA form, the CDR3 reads TGTGCCAGCACCCCGGGACTCAAGACGGACGAGCAGTACTTC.

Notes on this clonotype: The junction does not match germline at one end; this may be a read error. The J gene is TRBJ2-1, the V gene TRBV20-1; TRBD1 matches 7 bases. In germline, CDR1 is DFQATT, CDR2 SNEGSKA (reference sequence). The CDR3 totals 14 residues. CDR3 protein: CSARKALDRRPRVF. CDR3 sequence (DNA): TGCAGTGCTAGGAAGGCCTTGGACAGGCGGCCCCGGGTCTTC.

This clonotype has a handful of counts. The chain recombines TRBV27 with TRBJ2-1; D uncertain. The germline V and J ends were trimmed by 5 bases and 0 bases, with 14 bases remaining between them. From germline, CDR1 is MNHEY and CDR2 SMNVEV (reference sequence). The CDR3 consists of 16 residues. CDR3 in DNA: TGTGCCAGCAGTCCCTCTGCTGGGAACTCCTACAATGAGCAGTTCTTC. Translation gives CASSPSAGNSYNEQFF.

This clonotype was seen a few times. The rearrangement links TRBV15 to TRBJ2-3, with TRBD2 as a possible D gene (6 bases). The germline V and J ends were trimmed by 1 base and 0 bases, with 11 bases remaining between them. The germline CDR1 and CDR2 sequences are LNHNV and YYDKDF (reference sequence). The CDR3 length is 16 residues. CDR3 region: CATSRAIGSSTDTQYF. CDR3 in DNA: TGTGCCACCAGCAGAGCGATCGGGAGTAGCACAGATACGCAGTATTTT.

This CDR3 reads CASSLRGTGVYGANVLTF. In nucleotides, the CDR3 is TGTGCCAGCAGTTTGAGAGGGACAGGGGTATACGGGGCCAACGTCCTGACTTTC. The chain has TRBV12-3 or TRBV12-4 and TRBJ2-6; 10 nucleotides agree with TRBD1. With V trimmed by 3 bases and J by 4 bases, 9 bases remained unmatched. CDR3 size: 18 residues.

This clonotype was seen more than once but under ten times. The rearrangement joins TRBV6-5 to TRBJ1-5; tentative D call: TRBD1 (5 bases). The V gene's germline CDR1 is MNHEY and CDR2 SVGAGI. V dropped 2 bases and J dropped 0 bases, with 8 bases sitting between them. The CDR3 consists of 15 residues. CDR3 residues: CASSYERGSNQPQHF. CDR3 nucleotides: TGTGCCAGCAGTTACGAGAGGGGTAGCAATCAGCCCCAGCATTTT.

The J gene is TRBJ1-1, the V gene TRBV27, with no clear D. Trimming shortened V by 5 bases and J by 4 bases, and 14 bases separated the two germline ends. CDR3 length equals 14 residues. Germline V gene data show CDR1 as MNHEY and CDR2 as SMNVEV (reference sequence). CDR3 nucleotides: TGTGCCAGCAGTACCCTTTTTGGCCCCACTGAAGCTTTCTTT. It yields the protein CASSTLFGPTEAFF.

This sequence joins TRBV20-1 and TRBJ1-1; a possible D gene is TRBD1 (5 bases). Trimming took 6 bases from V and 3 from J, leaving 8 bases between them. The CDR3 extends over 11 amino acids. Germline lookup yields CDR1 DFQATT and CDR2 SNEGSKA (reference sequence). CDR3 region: CSASGDTEAFF. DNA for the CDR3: TGCAGTGCGTCGGGGGACACTGAAGCTTTCTTT.

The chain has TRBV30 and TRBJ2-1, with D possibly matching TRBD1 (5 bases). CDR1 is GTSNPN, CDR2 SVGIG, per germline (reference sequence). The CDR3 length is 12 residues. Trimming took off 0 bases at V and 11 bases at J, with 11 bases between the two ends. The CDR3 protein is CAWSVPAGKQFF. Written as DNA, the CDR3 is TGTGCCTGGAGTGTACCCGCAGGGAAGCAGTTCTTC.

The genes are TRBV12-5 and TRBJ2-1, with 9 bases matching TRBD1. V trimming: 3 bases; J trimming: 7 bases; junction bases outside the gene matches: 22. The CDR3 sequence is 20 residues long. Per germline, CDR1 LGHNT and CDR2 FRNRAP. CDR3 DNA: TGTGCTAGTGGTTTTTGGTTTCCGGGTCAGCGAACACAGGGGGCTAATGAGCAGTTCTTC. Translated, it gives CASGFWFPGQRTQGANEQFF.

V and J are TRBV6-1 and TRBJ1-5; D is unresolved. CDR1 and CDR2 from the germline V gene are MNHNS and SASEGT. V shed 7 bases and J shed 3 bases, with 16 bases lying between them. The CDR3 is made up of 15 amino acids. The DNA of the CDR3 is TGTGCCAGCACCCTTTGGAGAGGTGACAATCAGCCCCAGCATTTT. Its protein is CASTLWRGDNQPQHF.

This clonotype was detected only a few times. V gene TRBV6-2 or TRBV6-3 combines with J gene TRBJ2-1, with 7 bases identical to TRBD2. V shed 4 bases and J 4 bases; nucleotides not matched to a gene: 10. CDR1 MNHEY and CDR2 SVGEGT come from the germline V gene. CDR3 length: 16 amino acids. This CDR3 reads CASSFSRDYAYNEQFF. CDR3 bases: TGTGCCAGCAGTTTTTCCCGGGACTACGCATACAATGAGCAGTTCTTC.

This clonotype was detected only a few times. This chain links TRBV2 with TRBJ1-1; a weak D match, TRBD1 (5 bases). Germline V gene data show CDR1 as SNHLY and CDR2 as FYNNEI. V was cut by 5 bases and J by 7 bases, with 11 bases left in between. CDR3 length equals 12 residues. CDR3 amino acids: CASSPGTVEAFF. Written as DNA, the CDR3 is TGTGCCAGCAGTCCCGGGACGGTTGAAGCTTTCTTT.